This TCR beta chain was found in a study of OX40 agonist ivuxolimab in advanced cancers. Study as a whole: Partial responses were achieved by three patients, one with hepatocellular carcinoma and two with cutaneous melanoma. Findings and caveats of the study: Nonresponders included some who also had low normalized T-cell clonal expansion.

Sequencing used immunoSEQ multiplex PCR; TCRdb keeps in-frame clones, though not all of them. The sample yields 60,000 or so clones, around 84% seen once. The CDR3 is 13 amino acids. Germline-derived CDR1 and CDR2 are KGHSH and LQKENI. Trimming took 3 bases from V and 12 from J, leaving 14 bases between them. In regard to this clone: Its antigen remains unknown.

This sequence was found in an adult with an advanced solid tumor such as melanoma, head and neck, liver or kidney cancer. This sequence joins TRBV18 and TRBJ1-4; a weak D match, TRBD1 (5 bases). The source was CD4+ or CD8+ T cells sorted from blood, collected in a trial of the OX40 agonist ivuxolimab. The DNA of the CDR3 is TGTGCCAGCTCACCCCTATTCGGGGCGGAACTGTTTTTT. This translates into CASSPLFGAELFF. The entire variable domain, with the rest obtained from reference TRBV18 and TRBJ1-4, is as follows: NAGVMQNPRHLVRRRGQEARLRCSPMKGHSHVYWYRQLPEEGLKFMVYLQKENIIDESGMPKERFSAEFPKEGPSILRIQQVVRGDSAAYFCASSPLFGAELFFGSGTQLSVL.